This T cell receptor (beta chain) was sequenced during a study of shared clonotypes between healthy human individuals. Subsets obtained from CD4+ cells comprised CD45RA+ naive and CD45RA-negative memory cells. Profiled with immunoSEQ multiplex PCR; TCRdb holds only in-frame clones, not every one. The table records roughly 2 million clones, roughly 96% of them present only once. A single count supports this clone. Germline CDR1 is MDHEN and CDR2 is SYDVKM. The germline V and J ends were trimmed by 4 bases and 2 bases, with 12 bases remaining between them. CDR3 length: 14 amino acids. The origin of this receptor is a man between 18 and 29 years old in good health. The rearrangement joins TRBV28 to TRBJ2-7; D gene uncertain. Sequenced: naive CD4+ T cells sorted from blood. The subset denotes: CD45RA+ positively selected. CDR3 DNA sequence: TGTGCCAGCAGTTCCCCTGGGAATACCTACGAGCAGTACTTC. Its translation is CASSSPGNTYEQYF.